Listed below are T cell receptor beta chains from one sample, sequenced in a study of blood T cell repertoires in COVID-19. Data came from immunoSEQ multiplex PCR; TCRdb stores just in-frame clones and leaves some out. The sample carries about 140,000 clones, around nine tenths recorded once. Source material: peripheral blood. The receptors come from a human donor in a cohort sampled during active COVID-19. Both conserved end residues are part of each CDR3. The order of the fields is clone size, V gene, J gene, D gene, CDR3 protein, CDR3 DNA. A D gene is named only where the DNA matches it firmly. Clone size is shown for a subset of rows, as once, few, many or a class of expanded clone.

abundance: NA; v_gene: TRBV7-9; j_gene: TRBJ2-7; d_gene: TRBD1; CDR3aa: CASSQRTGGADEQYF; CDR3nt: TGTGCCAGCAGCCAGAGGACAGGGGGCGCCGACGAGCAGTACTTC
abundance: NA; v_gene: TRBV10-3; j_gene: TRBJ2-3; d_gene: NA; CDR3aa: CAIGGGEADTQYF; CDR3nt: TGTGCCATCGGTGGGGGAGAGGCAGATACGCAGTATTTT
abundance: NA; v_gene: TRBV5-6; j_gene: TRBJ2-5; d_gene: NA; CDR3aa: CASSLGRGFGTQYF; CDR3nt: TGTGCCAGCAGCTTGGGCAGGGGATTCGGGACCCAGTACTTC
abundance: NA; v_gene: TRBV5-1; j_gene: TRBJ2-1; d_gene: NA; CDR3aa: CASSLDGSEQFF; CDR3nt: TGCGCCAGCAGCTTGGATGGTAGTGAGCAGTTCTTC
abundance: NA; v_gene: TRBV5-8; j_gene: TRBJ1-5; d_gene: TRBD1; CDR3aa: CASSTGTVYSNQPQHF; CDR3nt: TGTGCCAGCAGCACCGGGACAGTTTATAGCAATCAGCCCCAGCATTTT
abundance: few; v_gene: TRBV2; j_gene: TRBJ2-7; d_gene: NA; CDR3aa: CASVLGGGAEQYF; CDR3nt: TGTGCCAGCGTATTGGGAGGTGGTGCGGAGCAGTACTTC
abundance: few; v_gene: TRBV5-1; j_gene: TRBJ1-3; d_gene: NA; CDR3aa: CASSLDHRNTIYF; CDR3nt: TGCGCCAGCAGCTTGGATCACAGAAACACCATATATTTT
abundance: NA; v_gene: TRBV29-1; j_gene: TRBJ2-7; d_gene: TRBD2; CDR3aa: CSVVETSGHEQYF; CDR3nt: TGCAGCGTTGTTGAGACTAGCGGTCACGAGCAGTACTTC
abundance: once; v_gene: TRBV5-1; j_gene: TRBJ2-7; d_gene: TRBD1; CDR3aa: CASSLSDRGHEQYF; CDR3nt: TGCGCCAGCAGCCTATCGGACAGGGGACACGAGCAGTACTTC
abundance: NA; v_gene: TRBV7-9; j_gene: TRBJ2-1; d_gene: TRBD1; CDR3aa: CASSFVPGTGRHNEQFF; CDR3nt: TGTGCCAGCAGCTTTGTTCCCGGGACAGGGCGCCACAATGAGCAGTTCTTC
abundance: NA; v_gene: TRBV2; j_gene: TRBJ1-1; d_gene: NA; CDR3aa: CASNGEGTEAFF; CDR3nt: TGTGCCAGCAACGGCGAGGGAACTGAAGCTTTCTTT
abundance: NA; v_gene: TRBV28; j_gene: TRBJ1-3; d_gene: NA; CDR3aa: CAIQGSGNTIYF; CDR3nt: TGTGCTATACAGGGCTCTGGAAACACCATATATTTT
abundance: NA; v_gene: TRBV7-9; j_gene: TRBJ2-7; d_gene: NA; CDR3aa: CASDGVGSYEQYF; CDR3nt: TGTGCCAGCGACGGGGTAGGATCCTACGAGCAGTACTTC
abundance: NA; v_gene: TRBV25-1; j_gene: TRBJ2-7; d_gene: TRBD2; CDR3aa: CASSEDGLAGVYEQYF; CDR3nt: TGTGCCAGCAGTGAAGACGGGCTAGCGGGGGTATACGAGCAGTACTTC
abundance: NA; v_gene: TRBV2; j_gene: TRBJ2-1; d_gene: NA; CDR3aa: CASSEGTRNSYNEQFF; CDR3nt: TGTGCCAGCAGTGAAGGTACGCGGAACTCCTACAATGAGCAGTTCTTC
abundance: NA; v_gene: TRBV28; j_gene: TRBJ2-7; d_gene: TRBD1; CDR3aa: CASSLFRGNEQYF; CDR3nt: TGTGCCAGCAGTTTATTCAGGGGGAATGAGCAGTACTTC
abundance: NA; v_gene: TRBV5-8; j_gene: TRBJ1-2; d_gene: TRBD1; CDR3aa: CASSILQGVDYGYTF; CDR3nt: TGTGCCAGCAGCATACTACAGGGGGTCGACTATGGCTACACCTTC
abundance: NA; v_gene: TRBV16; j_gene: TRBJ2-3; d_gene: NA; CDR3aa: CASSQSRVGTDTQYF; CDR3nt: TGTGCCAGCAGCCAATCTCGAGTAGGCACAGATACGCAGTATTTT
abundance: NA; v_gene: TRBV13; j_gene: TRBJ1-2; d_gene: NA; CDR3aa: CASSLNGDGYTF; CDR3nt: TGTGCCAGCAGCTTAAACGGGGATGGCTACACCTTC
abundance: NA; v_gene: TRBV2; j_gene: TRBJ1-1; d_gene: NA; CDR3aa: CASSEEQDYYMNTEAFF; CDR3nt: TGTGCCAGCAGTGAAGAGCAGGATTATTACATGAACACTGAAGCTTTCTTT
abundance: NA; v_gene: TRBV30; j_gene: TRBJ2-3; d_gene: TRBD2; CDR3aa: CAWSALGTSGRGGTDTQYF; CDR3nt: TGTGCCTGGAGTGCGCTGGGGACTAGCGGGAGAGGAGGCACAGATACGCAGTATTTT
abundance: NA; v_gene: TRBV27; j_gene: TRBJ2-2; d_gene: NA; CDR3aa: CASSLSLTGELFF; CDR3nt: TGTGCCAGCAGTTTGTCTCTCACCGGGGAGCTGTTTTTT
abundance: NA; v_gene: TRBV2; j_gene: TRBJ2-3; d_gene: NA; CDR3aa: CASSPHTDTQYF; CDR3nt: TGTGCCAGCAGTCCCCATACAGATACGCAGTATTTT
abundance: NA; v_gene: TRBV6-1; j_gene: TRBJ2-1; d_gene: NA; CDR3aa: CASSELEGSRNEQFF; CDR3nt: TGTGCCAGCAGTGAGTTGGAGGGGAGTCGGAATGAGCAGTTCTTC
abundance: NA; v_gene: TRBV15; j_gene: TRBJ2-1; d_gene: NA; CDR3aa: CATSRDESSYNEQFF; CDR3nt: TGTGCCACCAGCAGAGACGAGAGCTCCTACAATGAGCAGTTCTTC
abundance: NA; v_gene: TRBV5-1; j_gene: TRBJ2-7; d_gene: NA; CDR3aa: CASSLAGETGEQYF; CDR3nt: TGCGCCAGCAGCTTGGCCGGGGAGACGGGGGAGCAGTACTTC
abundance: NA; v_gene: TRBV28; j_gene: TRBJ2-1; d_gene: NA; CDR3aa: CASISVGGRFDNEQFF; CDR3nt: TGTGCCAGCATCTCGGTGGGCGGGCGTTTCGACAATGAGCAGTTCTTC
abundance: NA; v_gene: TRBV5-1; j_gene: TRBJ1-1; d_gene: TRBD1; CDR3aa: CASSTSRTGTTEAFF; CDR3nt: TGCGCCAGCAGCACCTCAAGGACAGGAACCACTGAAGCTTTCTTT
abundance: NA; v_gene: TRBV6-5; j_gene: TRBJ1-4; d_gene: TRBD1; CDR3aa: CASSAQGAREKLFF; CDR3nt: TGTGCCAGCAGCGCGCAGGGGGCCAGGGAAAAACTGTTTTTT
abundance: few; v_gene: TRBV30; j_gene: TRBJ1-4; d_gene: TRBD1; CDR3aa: CAWSAGQGEEKLFF; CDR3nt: TGTGCCTGGAGTGCGGGACAGGGGGAGGAAAAACTGTTTTTT
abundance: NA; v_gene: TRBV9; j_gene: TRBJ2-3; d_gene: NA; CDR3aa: CASSVGLLASSADTQYF; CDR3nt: TGTGCCAGCAGCGTAGGTTTGCTAGCGAGTAGCGCAGATACGCAGTATTTT
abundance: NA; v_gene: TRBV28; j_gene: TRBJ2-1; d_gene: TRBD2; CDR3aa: CASGLVALNEQFF; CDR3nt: TGTGCCAGCGGACTAGTAGCCCTAAATGAGCAGTTCTTC
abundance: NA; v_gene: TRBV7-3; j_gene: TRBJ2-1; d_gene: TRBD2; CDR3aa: CASSLTRGLAAYNEQFF; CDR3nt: TGTGCCAGCAGCTTAACGAGGGGACTAGCGGCCTACAATGAGCAGTTCTTC
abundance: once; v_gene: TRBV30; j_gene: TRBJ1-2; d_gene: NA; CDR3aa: CAWSRRGREGYTF; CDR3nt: TGTGCCTGGAGTCGTCGGGGTCGGGAAGGCTACACCTTC
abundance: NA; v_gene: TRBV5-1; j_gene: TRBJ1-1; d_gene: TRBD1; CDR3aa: CASSSDRGRVMNTEAFF; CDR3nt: TGCGCCAGCAGCTCGGACAGGGGACGGGTAATGAACACTGAAGCTTTCTTT
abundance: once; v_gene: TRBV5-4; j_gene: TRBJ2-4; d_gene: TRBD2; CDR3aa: CASSSKREGDRNIQYF; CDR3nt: TGTGCCAGCAGCTCCAAGCGGGAGGGGGATCGAAACATTCAGTACTTC
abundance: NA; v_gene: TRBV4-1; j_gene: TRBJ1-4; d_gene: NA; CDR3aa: CASSQGPGWNEKLFF; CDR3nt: TGCGCCAGCAGCCAAGGGCCAGGTTGGAATGAAAAACTGTTTTTT
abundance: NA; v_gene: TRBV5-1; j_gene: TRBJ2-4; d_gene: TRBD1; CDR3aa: CASSLDRGAKNIQYF; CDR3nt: TGCGCCAGCAGCTTGGACAGGGGGGCCAAAAACATTCAGTACTTC
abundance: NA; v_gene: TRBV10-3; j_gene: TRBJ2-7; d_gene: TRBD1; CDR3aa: CAITGQGANEQYF; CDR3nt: TGTGCCATCACCGGACAGGGTGCCAACGAGCAGTACTTC
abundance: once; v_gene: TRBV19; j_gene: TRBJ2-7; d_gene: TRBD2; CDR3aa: CASRSGLGVYEQYF; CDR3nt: TGTGCCAGTAGATCGGGACTAGGGGTCTACGAGCAGTACTTC
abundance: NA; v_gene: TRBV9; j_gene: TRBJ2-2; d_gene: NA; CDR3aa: CASSGSGTLNTGELFF; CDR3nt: TGTGCCAGCAGCGGATCCGGGACACTGAACACCGGGGAGCTGTTTTTT
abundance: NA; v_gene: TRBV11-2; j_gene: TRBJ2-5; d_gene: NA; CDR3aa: CASSHTSGARETQYF; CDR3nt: TGTGCCAGCAGTCATACCTCAGGGGCGCGAGAGACCCAGTACTTC
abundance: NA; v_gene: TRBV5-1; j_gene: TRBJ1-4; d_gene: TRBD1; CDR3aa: CASSPGQGNEKLFF; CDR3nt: TGCGCCAGCAGCCCCGGACAGGGAAACGAAAAACTGTTTTTT
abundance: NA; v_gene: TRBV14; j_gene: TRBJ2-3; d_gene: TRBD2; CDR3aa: CASSPRGSGRAVVTDTQYF; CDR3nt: TGTGCCAGCAGCCCCCGTGGTAGCGGGAGGGCCGTGGTCACAGATACGCAGTATTTT
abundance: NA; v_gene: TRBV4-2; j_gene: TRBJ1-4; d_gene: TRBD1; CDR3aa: CASSPLDRGNEKLFF; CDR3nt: TGTGCCAGCAGCCCGCTGGACAGGGGTAATGAAAAACTGTTTTTT
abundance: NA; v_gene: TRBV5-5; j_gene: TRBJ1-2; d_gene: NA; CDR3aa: CASSLVGGLYGYTF; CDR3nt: TGTGCCAGCAGCTTGGTCGGAGGACTCTATGGCTACACCTTC
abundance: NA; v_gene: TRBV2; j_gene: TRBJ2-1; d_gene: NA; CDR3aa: CASSRSFNEQFF; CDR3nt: TGTGCCAGCAGTCGGTCCTTCAATGAGCAGTTCTTC
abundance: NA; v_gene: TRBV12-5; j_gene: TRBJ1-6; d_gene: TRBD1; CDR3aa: CASGLVLQGLFNSPLHF; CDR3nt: TGTGCTAGTGGTTTGGTACTACAGGGGTTGTTTAATTCACCCCTCCACTTT
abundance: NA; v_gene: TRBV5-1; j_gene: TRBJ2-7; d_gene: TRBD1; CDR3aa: CASSSTTGDGTQYF; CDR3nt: TGCGCCAGCAGCTCAACGACAGGGGACGGGACGCAGTACTTC
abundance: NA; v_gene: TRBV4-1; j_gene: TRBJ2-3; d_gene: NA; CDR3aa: CASSQDWGSEGTDTQYF; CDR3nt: TGCGCCAGCAGCCAAGATTGGGGCAGTGAGGGCACAGATACGCAGTATTTT
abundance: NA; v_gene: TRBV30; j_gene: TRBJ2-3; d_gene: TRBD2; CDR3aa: CAWREDYGGGAEDTQYF; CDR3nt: TGTGCCTGGAGGGAGGACTATGGCGGGGGGGCCGAGGATACGCAGTATTTT
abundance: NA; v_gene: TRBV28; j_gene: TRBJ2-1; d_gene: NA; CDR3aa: CASSLREFYNEQFF; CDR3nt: TGTGCCAGCAGTTTACGGGAGTTTTACAATGAGCAGTTCTTC